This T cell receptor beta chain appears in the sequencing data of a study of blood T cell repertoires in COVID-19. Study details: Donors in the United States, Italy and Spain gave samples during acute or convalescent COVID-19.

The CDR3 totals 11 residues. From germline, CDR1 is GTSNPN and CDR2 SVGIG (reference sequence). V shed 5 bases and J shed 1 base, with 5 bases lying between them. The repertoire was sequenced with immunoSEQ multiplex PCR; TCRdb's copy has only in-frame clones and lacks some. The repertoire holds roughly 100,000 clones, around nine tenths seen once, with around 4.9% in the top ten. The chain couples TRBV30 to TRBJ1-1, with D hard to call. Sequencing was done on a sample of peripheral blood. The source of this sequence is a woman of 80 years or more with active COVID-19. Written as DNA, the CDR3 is TGTGCCTGGGCACAGAACACTGAAGCTTTCTTT. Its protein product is CAWAQNTEAFF.